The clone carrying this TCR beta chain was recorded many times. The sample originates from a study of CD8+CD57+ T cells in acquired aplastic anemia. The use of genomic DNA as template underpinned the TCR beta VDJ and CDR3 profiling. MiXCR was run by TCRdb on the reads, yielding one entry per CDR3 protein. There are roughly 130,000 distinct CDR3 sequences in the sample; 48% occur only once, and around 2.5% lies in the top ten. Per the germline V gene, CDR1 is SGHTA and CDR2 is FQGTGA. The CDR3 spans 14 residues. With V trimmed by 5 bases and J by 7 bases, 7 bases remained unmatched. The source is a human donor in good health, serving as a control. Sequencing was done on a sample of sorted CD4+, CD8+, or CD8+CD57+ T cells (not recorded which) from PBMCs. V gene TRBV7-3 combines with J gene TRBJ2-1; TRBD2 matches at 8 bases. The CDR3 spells CASSASGGLNEQFF. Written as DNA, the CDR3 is TGTGCCAGCAGCGCCAGCGGGGGACTTAATGAGCAGTTCTTC.